This T cell receptor (beta chain) is from a study of blood T cell repertoires in COVID-19. Whole-study context: The United States, Italy and Spain provided the acute and convalescent COVID-19 samples. PBMCs, B-cell-depleted T cells, or T cells provided the cDNA or gDNA that made up the material.

Methods used by the authors: From reference gene primer amplification, estimates of nucleated cell counts were derived. The table came from immunoSEQ multiplex PCR; TCRdb's copy has only in-frame clones and leaves some out. V and J calls and clone size are given by that table; D and trimming were obtained from the DNA. The sample includes 250,000 to 300,000 clones, about three quarters of them seen just once. From germline, CDR1 is MNHEY and CDR2 SVGAGI. The CDR3 sequence is 15 residues long. Germline trimming cut 6 bases from V and 8 bases from J; bases unmatched to any gene: 12. The rearrangement joins TRBV6-5 to TRBJ1-4; 7 positions match TRBD1. This TCR derives from a woman at least 80 years old with acute or convalescent COVID-19. Source material: peripheral blood. CDR3 residues: CASRSGAQGEEKLFF. In nucleotides, the CDR3 is TGTGCCAGCAGATCAGGGGCGCAGGGGGAGGAAAAACTGTTTTTT.